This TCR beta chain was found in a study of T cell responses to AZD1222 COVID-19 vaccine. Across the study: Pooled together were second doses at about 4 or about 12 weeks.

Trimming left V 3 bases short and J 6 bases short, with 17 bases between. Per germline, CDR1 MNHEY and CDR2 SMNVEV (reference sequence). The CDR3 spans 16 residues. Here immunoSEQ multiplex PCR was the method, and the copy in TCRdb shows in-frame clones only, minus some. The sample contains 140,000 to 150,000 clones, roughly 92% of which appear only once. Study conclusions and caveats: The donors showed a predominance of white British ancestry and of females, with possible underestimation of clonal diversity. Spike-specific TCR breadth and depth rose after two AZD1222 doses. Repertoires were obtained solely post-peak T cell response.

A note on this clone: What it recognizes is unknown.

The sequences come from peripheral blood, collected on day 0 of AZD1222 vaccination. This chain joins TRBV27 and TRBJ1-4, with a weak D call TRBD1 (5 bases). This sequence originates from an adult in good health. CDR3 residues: CASSLTREGYDEKLFF. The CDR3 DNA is TGTGCCAGCAGTTTGACCAGGGAAGGTTATGATGAAAAACTGTTTTTT.